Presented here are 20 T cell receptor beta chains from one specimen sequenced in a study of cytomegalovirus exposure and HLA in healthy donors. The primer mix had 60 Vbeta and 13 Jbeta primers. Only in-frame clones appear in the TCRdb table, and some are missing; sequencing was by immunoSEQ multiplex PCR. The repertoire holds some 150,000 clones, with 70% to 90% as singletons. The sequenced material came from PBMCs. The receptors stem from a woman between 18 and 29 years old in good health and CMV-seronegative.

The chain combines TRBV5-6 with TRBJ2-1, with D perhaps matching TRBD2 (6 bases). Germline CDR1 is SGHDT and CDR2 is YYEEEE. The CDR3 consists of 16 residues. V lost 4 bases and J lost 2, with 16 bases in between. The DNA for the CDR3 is TGTGCCAGCAGCCCTCGGACGGGGGACCCCTACAATGAGCAGTTCTTC. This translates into CASSPRTGDPYNEQFF.

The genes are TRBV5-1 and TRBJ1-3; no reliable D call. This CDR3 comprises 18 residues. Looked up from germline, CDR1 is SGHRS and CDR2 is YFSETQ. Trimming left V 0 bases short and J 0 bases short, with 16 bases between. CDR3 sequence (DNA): TGCGCCAGCAGCTTGGAGAGTCCCGGGTGGAGCTCTGGAAACACCATATATTTT. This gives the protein CASSLESPGWSSGNTIYF.

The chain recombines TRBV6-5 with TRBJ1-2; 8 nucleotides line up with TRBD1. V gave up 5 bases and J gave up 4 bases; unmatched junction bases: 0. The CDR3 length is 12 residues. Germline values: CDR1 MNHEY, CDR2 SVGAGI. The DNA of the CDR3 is TGTGCCAGCAGTGGGACAGGCTATGGCTACACCTTC. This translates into CASSGTGYGYTF.

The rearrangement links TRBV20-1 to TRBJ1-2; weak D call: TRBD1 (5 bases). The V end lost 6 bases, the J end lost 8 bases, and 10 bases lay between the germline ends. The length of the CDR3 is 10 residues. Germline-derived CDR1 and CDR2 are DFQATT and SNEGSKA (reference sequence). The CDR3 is CSAKGAGYTF. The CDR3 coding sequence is TGCAGTGCCAAAGGGGCGGGCTACACCTTC.

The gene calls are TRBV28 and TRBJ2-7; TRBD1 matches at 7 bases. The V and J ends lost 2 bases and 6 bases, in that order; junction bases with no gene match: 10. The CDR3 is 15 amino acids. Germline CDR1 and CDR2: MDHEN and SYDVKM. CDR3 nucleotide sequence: TGTGCCAGCAGTTTACTCTCGACAGGGACGGTCGAGCAGTACTTC. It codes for CASSLLSTGTVEQYF.

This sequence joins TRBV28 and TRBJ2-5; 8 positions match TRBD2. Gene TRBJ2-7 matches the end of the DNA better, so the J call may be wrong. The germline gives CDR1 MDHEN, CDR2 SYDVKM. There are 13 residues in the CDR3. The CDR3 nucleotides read TGTGCCAGCAGTGACGGGGGGGTGTACGAGCAGTACTTC. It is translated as CASSDGGVYEQYF.

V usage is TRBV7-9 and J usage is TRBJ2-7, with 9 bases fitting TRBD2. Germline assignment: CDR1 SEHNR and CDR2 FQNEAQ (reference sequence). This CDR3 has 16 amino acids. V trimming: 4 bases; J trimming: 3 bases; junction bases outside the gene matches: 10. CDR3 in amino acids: CASSSGPGSGSYEQYF. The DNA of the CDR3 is TGTGCCAGCAGCTCCGGCCCGGGTAGCGGGAGCTACGAGCAGTACTTC. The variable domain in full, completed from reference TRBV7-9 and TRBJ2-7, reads DTGVSQNPRHKITKRGQNVTFRCDPISEHNRLYWYRQTLGQGPEFLTYFQNEAQLEKSRLLSDRFSAERPKGSFSTLEIQRTEQGDSAMYLCASSSGPGSGSYEQYFGPGTRLTVT.

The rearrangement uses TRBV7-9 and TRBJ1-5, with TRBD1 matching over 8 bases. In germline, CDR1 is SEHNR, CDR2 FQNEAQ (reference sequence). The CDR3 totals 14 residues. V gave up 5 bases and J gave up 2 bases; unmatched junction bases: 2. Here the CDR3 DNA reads TGTGCCAGCAGCCAGGGACAGGGCAATCAGCCCCAGCATTTT. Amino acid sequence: CASSQGQGNQPQHF.

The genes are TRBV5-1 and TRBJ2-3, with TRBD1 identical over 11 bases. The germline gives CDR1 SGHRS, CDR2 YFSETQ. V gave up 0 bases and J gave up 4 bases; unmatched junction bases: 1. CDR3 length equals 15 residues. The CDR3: CASSLGTGGPDTQYF. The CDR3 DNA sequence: TGCGCCAGCAGCTTGGGGACAGGGGGCCCAGATACGCAGTATTTT.

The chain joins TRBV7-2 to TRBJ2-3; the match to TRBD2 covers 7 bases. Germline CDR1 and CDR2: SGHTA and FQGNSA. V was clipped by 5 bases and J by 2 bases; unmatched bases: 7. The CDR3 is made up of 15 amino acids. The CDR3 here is CASSPKRGFTDTQYF. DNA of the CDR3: TGTGCCAGCAGCCCTAAGCGGGGATTCACAGATACGCAGTATTTT.

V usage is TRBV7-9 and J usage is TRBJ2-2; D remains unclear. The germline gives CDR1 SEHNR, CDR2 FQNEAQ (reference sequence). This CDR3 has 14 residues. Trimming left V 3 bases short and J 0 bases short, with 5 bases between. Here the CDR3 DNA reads TGTGCCAGCAGCTTCGGGTCGAACACCGGGGAGCTGTTTTTT. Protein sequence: CASSFGSNTGELFF.

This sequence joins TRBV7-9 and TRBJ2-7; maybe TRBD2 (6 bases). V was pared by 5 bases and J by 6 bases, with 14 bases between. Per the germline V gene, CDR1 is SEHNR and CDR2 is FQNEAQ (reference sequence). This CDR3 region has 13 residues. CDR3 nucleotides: TGTGCCAGCAGCGTGGGGGAGGTGGGCGAGCAGTACTTC. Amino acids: CASSVGEVGEQYF. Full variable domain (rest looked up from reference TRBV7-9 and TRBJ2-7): DTGVSQNPRHKITKRGQNVTFRCDPISEHNRLYWYRQTLGQGPEFLTYFQNEAQLEKSRLLSDRFSAERPKGSFSTLEIQRTEQGDSAMYLCASSVGEVGEQYFGPGTRLTVT.

The CDR3: CSVVGRDEQFF. The CDR3 DNA sequence: TGCAGCGTTGTGGGGAGGGATGAGCAGTTCTTC. The rearrangement uses TRBV29-1 and TRBJ2-1, with TRBD2 identical over 7 bases. The J segment lost 8 bases and the V segment lost 4 bases, leaving 2 bases of the junction unmatched. The CDR3 totals 11 residues. Germline V gene lookup returns CDR1 SQVTM and CDR2 ANQGSEA.

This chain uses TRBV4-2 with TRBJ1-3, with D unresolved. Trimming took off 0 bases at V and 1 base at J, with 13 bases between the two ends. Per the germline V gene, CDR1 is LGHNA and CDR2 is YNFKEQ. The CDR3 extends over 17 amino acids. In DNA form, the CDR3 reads TGTGCCAGCAGCCAAGAAGAGGTCGGAGGTTCTGGAAACACCATATATTTT. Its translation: CASSQEEVGGSGNTIYF.

CDR3 protein: CASSSTDRTNGEKLFF. CDR3 sequence (DNA): TGTGCCAGCAGCTCTACCGACAGGACCAACGGCGAAAAACTGTTTTTT. The genes are TRBV5-6 and TRBJ1-4, with D possibly TRBD1 on 6 matching bases. With 3 bases removed from V and 8 bases from J, the gap between germline ends came to 20 bases. The CDR3 spans 16 residues. Looked up from germline, CDR1 is SGHDT and CDR2 is YYEEEE.

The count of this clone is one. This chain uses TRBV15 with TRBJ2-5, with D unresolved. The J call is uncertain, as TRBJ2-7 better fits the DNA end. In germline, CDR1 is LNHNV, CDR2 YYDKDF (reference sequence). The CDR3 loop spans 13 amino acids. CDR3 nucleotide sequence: TGTGCCACCAGCAGAGACAGGCTCCACGAGCAGTACTTC. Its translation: CATSRDRLHEQYF.

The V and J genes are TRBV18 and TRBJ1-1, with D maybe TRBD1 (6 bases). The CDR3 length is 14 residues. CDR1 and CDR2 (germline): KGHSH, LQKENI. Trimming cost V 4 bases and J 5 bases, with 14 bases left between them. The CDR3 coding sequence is TGTGCCAGCTCACTACTTTACAGGGATACTGAAGCTTTCTTT. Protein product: CASSLLYRDTEAFF.

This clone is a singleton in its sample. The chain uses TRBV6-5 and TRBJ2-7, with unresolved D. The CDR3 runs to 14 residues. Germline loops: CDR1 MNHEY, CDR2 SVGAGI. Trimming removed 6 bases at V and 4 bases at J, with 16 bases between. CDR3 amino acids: CASSAVPISYEQYF. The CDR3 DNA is TGTGCCAGCAGCGCTGTTCCTATTTCGTACGAGCAGTACTTC.

The CDR3 sequence is CSATPGSSYEQYF. The CDR3, as DNA: TGCAGCGCCACCCCCGGGAGCTCCTACGAGCAGTACTTC. The V call is TRBV29-1, the J call TRBJ2-7; TRBD2 might be the D (6 bases). This CDR3 is 13 amino acids long. V was shortened by 7 bases and J by 0 bases, with 13 bases between the two germline ends. Germline CDR1 and CDR2: SQVTM and ANQGSEA.

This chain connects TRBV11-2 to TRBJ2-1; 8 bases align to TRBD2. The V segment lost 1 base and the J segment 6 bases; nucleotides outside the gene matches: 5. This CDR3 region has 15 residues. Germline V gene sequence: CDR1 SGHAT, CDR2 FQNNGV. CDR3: CASSLGAGAVNEQFF. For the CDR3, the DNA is TGTGCCAGCAGCTTAGGAGCGGGGGCCGTCAATGAGCAGTTCTTC.